The 10 T cell receptor beta chains presented below share a single source sample, sequenced in a study of T cells in Graves' hyperthyroidism and ophthalmopathy. Amplification of TCR beta CDR3 regions was performed using RNA transcripts as template. Carried out on the TCR CDR3, a first-round RT-PCR used the HTBI primer set. In TCRdb, the multiplex PCR reads were re-called with MiXCR into one record per CDR3 protein. This table has roughly 700,000 distinct CDR3 sequences, roughly 15% appearing once. What was sequenced was blood. The receptors come from a woman aged 18-30 years with Graves' hyperthyroidism.

The CDR3 DNA reads TGCAGCGTTGAATCGGCAGGGGGAGCCTACGAGCAGTACTTC. Translation gives CSVESAGGAYEQYF. The chain employs TRBV29-1 and TRBJ2-7, with 7 bases that match TRBD1. The CDR3 is 14 residues long. CDR1 is SQVTM and CDR2 is ANQGSEA in the germline V gene. V lost 2 bases, J lost 2 bases, and 6 bases stayed unmatched.

The chain uses TRBV12-3 or TRBV12-4 and TRBJ2-1; TRBD2 is a possible D gene (5 bases). With 1 base removed from V and 6 bases from J, the gap between germline ends came to 16 bases. The CDR3 loop spans 16 amino acids. The CDR3: CASSLVGGLGGNEQFF. Here the CDR3 DNA reads TGTGCCAGCAGTTTAGTCGGCGGGCTAGGTGGCAATGAGCAGTTCTTC.

This clonotype was counted ten times or more. The J gene is TRBJ2-1, the V gene TRBV6-1; D remains ambiguous. The germline V gene encodes CDR1 MNHNS and CDR2 SASEGT. The CDR3 has 17 residues. V was shortened by 5 bases and J by 0 bases, with 17 bases between the two germline ends. CDR3 DNA sequence: TGTGCCAGCAGTTTTCCTCGGGCTGATTCCTCCTACAATGAGCAGTTCTTC. Translated, it gives CASSFPRADSSYNEQFF.

This clonotype was seen repeatedly, ten times or more. The J gene is TRBJ2-7, the V gene TRBV7-6; 9 bases fit TRBD2. The germline V gene has CDR1 SGHVS and CDR2 FNYEAQ. Trimming at V came to 5 bases and at J to 5 bases, leaving 10 bases not matched to a gene. The CDR3 is 15 residues long. The CDR3 reads CASSIEPGLANEQYF. The CDR3 DNA is TGTGCCAGCAGCATAGAACCGGGACTAGCAAACGAGCAGTACTTC.

This clonotype was seen repeatedly, ten times or more. This chain links TRBV29-1 with TRBJ2-2; D unresolved. This CDR3 region has 13 residues. CDR1 and CDR2 (germline): SQVTM, ANQGSEA. V lost 7 bases and J 0 bases, leaving 9 bases between the germline ends. In nucleotides, the CDR3 is TGCAGCGCCCAGCACCCGAACACCGGGGAGCTGTTTTTT. It is translated as CSAQHPNTGELFF.

This clonotype was observed a few times. V and J are TRBV4-1 and TRBJ2-7; 8 nucleotides match TRBD2. The CDR3 has 16 residues. Germline loops: CDR1 MGHRA, CDR2 YSYEKL. Germline trimming cut 0 bases from V and 5 bases from J; bases unmatched to any gene: 9. The CDR3 DNA follows: TGCGCCAGCAGCCAAGATGTGGGAATAGCGGGACACGAGCAGTACTTC. Translating it yields CASSQDVGIAGHEQYF.

This clonotype appeared many times. The chain carries TRBV30 and TRBJ1-2; D possibly corresponds to TRBD1 (6 bases). Germline V gives CDR1 GTSNPN, CDR2 SVGIG (reference sequence). V shed 0 bases and J shed 4 bases, with 15 bases lying between them. This CDR3 has 15 amino acids. The CDR3 spells CAWSVMWDTGYGYTF. DNA of the CDR3: TGTGCCTGGAGTGTAATGTGGGACACCGGCTATGGCTACACCTTC.

Comment on this clonotype: The conserved phenylalanine or tryptophan is not found at the CDR3 terminus, so this likely reflects a read error. The chain carries TRBV18 and TRBJ1-3; the D gene is possibly TRBD1 (5 bases). Looked up from germline, CDR1 is KGHSH and CDR2 is LQKENI. Trimming shortened V by 6 bases and J by 4 bases, and 10 bases separated the two germline ends. The CDR3 is 13 residues long. The CDR3 DNA sequence: TGTGCCAGCTCCACAGGTTCCGGAAACACCATATATTTA. Protein product: CASSTGSGNTIYL.

The chain couples TRBV29-1 to TRBJ1-2; 7 bases map to TRBD1. In germline, CDR1 is SQVTM, CDR2 ANQGSEA. The CDR3 runs to 13 residues. V lost 2 bases to trimming and J lost 3 bases; unmatched junction nucleotides: 3. CDR3 residues: CSVENRGDYGYTF. Here the CDR3 DNA reads TGCAGCGTTGAAAACAGGGGAGACTATGGCTACACCTTC.

The chain couples TRBV20-1 to TRBJ2-3; perhaps TRBD2 as D (5 bases). Looked up from germline, CDR1 is DFQATT and CDR2 is SNEGSKA (reference sequence). The CDR3 runs 14 residues. Trimming left V 5 bases short and J 3 bases short, with 15 bases between. CDR3 amino acids: CSAENPGGTDTQYF. DNA of the CDR3: TGCAGTGCTGAAAACCCTGGCGGGACAGATACGCAGTATTTT.